The rows below give T cell receptor beta chains drawn from one sample of a study of CD8+ T cells in alopecia areata. Repertoires were generated with immunoSEQ multiplex PCR, while TCRdb's copy carries only in-frame clones and drops some. The data contain 110,000 or so clones, approximately 58% of them singletons. Input material: CD4+ T cells sorted from blood. The receptors shown here come from a human donor in good health. CDR3s include the opening cysteine and the closing phenylalanine or tryptophan. The D gene is left open where the match is weak. Not every row has a clone size; where given, it reads once, few, many or a size class.

TRBV29-1	TRBD1	TRBJ1-2	.	CSVEGQGLPYGYTF	TGCAGCGTTGAGGGACAGGGACTCCCCTATGGCTACACCTTC
TRBV2	.	TRBJ2-3	.	CASSAGTTTDTQYF	TGTGCCAGCAGCGCCGGGACAACCACAGATACGCAGTATTTT
TRBV10-3	TRBD1	TRBJ1-5	.	CAISDPRGNSNQPQHF	TGTGCCATCAGTGACCCCAGGGGGAATAGCAATCAGCCCCAGCATTTT
TRBV18	.	TRBJ2-7	.	CASSPDRDEQYF	TGTGCCAGCTCACCAGACCGCGACGAGCAGTACTTC
TRBV29-1	TRBD2	TRBJ2-3	once	CSASGAIRDTQYF	TGCAGCGCTAGCGGGGCAATCAGGGATACGCAGTATTTT
TRBV11-1	TRBD2	TRBJ2-1	.	CATEGGTLSGDHEQFF	TGTGCCACCGAGGGAGGGACCCTCTCGGGGGACCATGAGCAGTTCTTC
TRBV4-1	.	TRBJ2-5	once	CASSQGGLQETQYF	TGCGCCAGCAGCCAAGGCGGTCTTCAAGAGACCCAGTACTTC
TRBV30	TRBD1	TRBJ1-1	.	CAWSYTTGKRGAFF	TGTGCCTGGAGTTACACGACAGGGAAGAGGGGAGCTTTCTTT
TRBV30	.	TRBJ2-7	once	CAWDQSSSYEQYF	TGTGCCTGGGACCAGTCGAGCTCCTACGAGCAGTACTTC
TRBV6-1	.	TRBJ1-2	.	CASTRRGAHQYGYTF	TGTGCCAGCACTCGTCGGGGGGCCCACCAATATGGCTACACCTTC
TRBV30	TRBD2	TRBJ2-3	.	CAWSGSGGGTDTQYF	TGTGCCTGGAGTGGAAGCGGGGGGGGCACAGATACGCAGTATTTT
TRBV6-5	.	TRBJ1-2	.	CASSRPPSGYTF	TGTGCCAGCAGCCGGCCCCCCTCGGGCTACACCTTC
TRBV30	.	TRBJ2-6	.	CAWSDSSGANVLTF	TGTGCCTGGAGCGATAGCTCTGGGGCCAACGTCCTGACTTTC
TRBV5-1	.	TRBJ2-2	.	CASSFGRNTGELFF	TGCGCCAGCAGCTTCGGACGGAACACCGGGGAGCTGTTTTTT
TRBV19	TRBD2	TRBJ2-3	.	CAIEAGGPWTDTQYF	TGTGCCATTGAGGCGGGGGGGCCTTGGACAGATACGCAGTATTTT
TRBV30	.	TRBJ2-5	.	CAWGGETQYF	TGTGCCTGGGGGGGAGAGACCCAGTACTTC
TRBV5-6	TRBD2	TRBJ2-5	.	CASGLALEETQYF	TGTGCCAGCGGACTAGCCCTTGAAGAGACCCAGTACTTC
TRBV6-1	.	TRBJ2-7	few	CASSGGRGEGRYEQYF	TGTGCCAGCAGTGGGGGACGAGGGGAAGGACGCTACGAGCAGTACTTC
TRBV29-1	.	TRBJ1-2	.	CSVDEFRSGYTF	TGCAGCGTTGATGAGTTTCGGTCTGGCTACACCTTC
TRBV29-1	.	TRBJ2-3	.	CSVVIRSTGARGVRDTQYF	TGCAGCGTTGTGATCCGATCGACAGGCGCACGAGGGGTGCGGGATACGCAGTATTTT
TRBV4-1	.	TRBJ1-5	few	CASSQDYNQPQHF	TGCGCCAGCAGCCAAGACTACAATCAGCCCCAGCATTTT
TRBV7-9	.	TRBJ1-2	.	CASSLLAGPYGYTF	TGTGCCAGCAGTCTCCTAGCGGGCCCTTATGGCTACACCTTC
TRBV11-3	TRBD1	TRBJ2-3	.	CASSPRGTTDTQYF	TGTGCCAGCAGCCCCAGGGGGACGACAGATACGCAGTATTTT
TRBV4-1	.	TRBJ2-3	few	CASSQDEYDTQYF	TGCGCCAGCAGCCAAGATGAATACGATACGCAGTATTTT
TRBV29-1	.	TRBJ2-5	.	CSIWTDQETQYF	TGCAGCATCTGGACAGACCAAGAGACCCAGTACTTC
TRBV7-9	.	TRBJ2-1	.	CASSLTGLSYNEQFF	TGTGCCAGCAGCTTAACAGGTCTAAGCTACAATGAGCAGTTCTTC
TRBV7-6	.	TRBJ1-6	.	CASSFRNLNSPLHF	TGTGCCAGCAGCTTCCGTAACCTTAATTCACCCCTCCACTTT
TRBV15	.	TRBJ2-2	.	CATSRDERGPAGELFF	TGTGCCACCAGCAGAGATGAAAGGGGTCCCGCCGGGGAGCTGTTTTTT
TRBV9	TRBD1	TRBJ2-1	.	CASSVVGTGAANEQFF	TGTGCCAGCAGCGTAGTTGGGACAGGGGCCGCCAATGAGCAGTTCTTC
TRBV30	TRBD2	TRBJ2-5	.	CAWWGGGETQYF	TGTGCCTGGTGGGGGGGAGGAGAGACCCAGTACTTC
TRBV5-6	.	TRBJ2-6	.	CASSPIPSGANVLTF	TGTGCCAGCAGTCCAATCCCCTCTGGGGCCAACGTCCTGACTTTC
TRBV30	TRBD1	TRBJ1-3	.	CAWRYQGAIYF	TGTGCCTGGAGATATCAGGGGGCCATATATTTT
TRBV11-2	.	TRBJ1-1	.	CASSLGGGKNTEAFF	TGTGCCAGCAGCTTAGGTGGAGGGAAGAACACTGAAGCTTTCTTT
TRBV5-4	.	TRBJ2-1	.	CASRGTASYNEQFF	TGTGCCAGCAGGGGGACGGCCTCCTACAATGAGCAGTTCTTC
TRBV25-1	.	TRBJ2-7	.	CASSEIYEQYF	TGTGCCAGCAGTGAAATCTACGAGCAGTACTTC
TRBV30	.	TRBJ2-7	.	CAWSDSYEQYF	TGTGCCTGGAGTGACTCCTACGAGCAGTACTTC
TRBV29-1	.	TRBJ2-7	.	CSVASTYGRGSEQYF	TGCAGCGTTGCGTCGACTTACGGCAGGGGCAGCGAGCAGTACTTC
TRBV6-5	TRBD1	TRBJ2-5	once	CASSAATGGGKTQYF	TGTGCCAGCAGTGCCGCGACAGGGGGAGGAAAGACCCAGTACTTC
TRBV28	.	TRBJ1-2	.	CASSVGNYGYTF	TGTGCCAGCAGCGTAGGGAACTATGGCTACACCTTC
TRBV29-1	.	TRBJ1-1	few	CSVRGWAGRSTEAFF	TGCAGCGTTCGGGGCTGGGCAGGGAGGTCGACTGAAGCTTTCTTT
TRBV5-1	TRBD1	TRBJ2-1	.	CASRRTGGAEQFF	TGCGCCAGCAGACGAACAGGGGGCGCTGAGCAGTTCTTC
TRBV30	TRBD2	TRBJ2-7	.	CAWRGGRRGDPYEQYF	TGTGCCTGGAGGGGAGGAAGGCGGGGGGACCCCTACGAGCAGTACTTC
TRBV19	TRBD1	TRBJ1-5	.	CASSNRDSHFSPQHF	TGTGCCAGTAGTAACCGGGACAGCCACTTTTCGCCCCAGCATTTT
TRBV5-1	.	TRBJ1-2	few	CASSSEGSYGYTF	TGCGCCAGCAGCTCGGAGGGTTCCTATGGCTACACCTTC
TRBV7-2	.	TRBJ1-3	.	CASSLGSGSGNTIYF	TGTGCCAGCAGCTTAGGGTCAGGGTCGGGAAACACCATATATTTT
TRBV15	.	TRBJ2-6	.	CATSRDVVSGANVLTF	TGTGCCACCAGCAGAGATGTGGTCTCTGGGGCCAACGTCCTGACTTTC
TRBV27	TRBD1	TRBJ2-7	.	CASRKGQSTYEQYF	TGTGCCAGCAGGAAGGGACAGTCGACCTACGAGCAGTACTTC
TRBV28	.	TRBJ2-5	.	CASSLNPQETQYF	TGTGCCAGCAGTTTAAATCCGCAAGAGACCCAGTACTTC
TRBV29-1	.	TRBJ1-1	.	CSVEWSGRGAFF	TGCAGCGTTGAATGGTCCGGTCGTGGTGCTTTCTTT
TRBV6-5	.	TRBJ2-6	few	CASSYSGLAGANVLTF	TGTGCCAGCAGTTACTCGGGACTTGCTGGGGCCAACGTCCTGACTTTC
TRBV19	.	TRBJ1-5	.	CASGSADLSNQPQHF	TGTGCCAGTGGAAGCGCAGACCTTAGCAATCAGCCCCAGCATTTT